The clone carrying this TCR beta chain showed up just a few times. What it binds is not known. TCRdb re-called the reads with MiXCR, one entry per CDR3 protein. Among about 770,000 distinct CDR3 sequences listed, about 29% were seen once. These data belong to a study of T cell repertoires in cytomegalovirus infection. The CDR3 loop spans 18 amino acids. CDR1 and CDR2 from the germline V gene are LNHNV and YYDKDF (reference sequence). V trimming: 5 bases; J trimming: 7 bases; junction bases outside the gene matches: 14. This sample comprised cultured CD8+ T cells from PBMCs, obtained from culture after CMV antigen stimulation. The receptor was isolated from a human donor in good health (CMV status not recorded). Some clones in this sample may be carry-over from other donors' samples. The J gene is TRBJ2-7, the V gene TRBV15, with 16 bases that match TRBD2. DNA for the CDR3: TGTGCCACCAGCTCGGCCGGGACTAGCGGGGGGGCTCTGTGGGAGCAGTACTTC. This gives the protein CATSSAGTSGGALWEQYF.